The rows below give T cell receptor beta chains drawn from one sample of a study of Graves' ophthalmopathy and Graves' hyperthyroidism. TCRdb re-derived calls from the multiplex PCR reads in MiXCR, one entry per CDR3 protein. This sample has around 670,000 distinct CDR3 sequences, with approximately 40% found just once. Material for sequencing was peripheral blood. All receptors derive from an adult man with Graves' ophthalmopathy. CDR3s include the opening cysteine and the closing phenylalanine or tryptophan. The D gene is left open where the match is weak. Only some rows state a clone size, as once, few, many or a class for expanded clones.

cdr3_nt cdr3_aa j_call clone_size v_call d_call
TGTGCCAGCAGCTTAATGGTTTCAGAGACCCAGTACTTC CASSLMVSETQYF TRBJ2-5 - TRBV7-2 -
TGCAGCGTGGGACAGGTCGGGGGCTACACCTTC CSVGQVGGYTF TRBJ1-2 many TRBV29-1 TRBD1
TGTGCCAGCAGCCGCAAGCCACGACAAGAGACCCAGTACTTC CASSRKPRQETQYF TRBJ2-5 once TRBV7-9 -
TGTGCCAGCACCTACCGGGACAGGGGCTACACCTTC CASTYRDRGYTF TRBJ1-2 - TRBV2 TRBD1
TGTGCCAGCAGCTTAATCGGCGGGAGGGACCAGTACTTC CASSLIGGRDQYF TRBJ2-7 - TRBV7-2 TRBD2
TGTGCCAGCAGCCCTGAGGGACAGGGGGCTCGAAACTATGGCTACACCTTC CASSPEGQGARNYGYTF TRBJ1-2 many TRBV7-8 TRBD1
TGTGCCAGCAGCTTAGTTGGGACAGGGGGTCGGTATGGCTACACCTTC CASSLVGTGGRYGYTF TRBJ1-2 few TRBV7-9 TRBD1
TGTGCCAGCAGCTGGCAGGGAGGGAACACCGGGGAGCTGTTTTTT CASSWQGGNTGELFF TRBJ2-2 - TRBV7-9 -
TGCAGTGCTAGAAAGGCATTACAATGGTCAGGGGGCGAGCAGTACTTC CSARKALQWSGGEQYF TRBJ2-7 - TRBV20-1 TRBD1
TGTGCCTGGGTCCCTGACGCCGTCTATGGCTACACCTTC CAWVPDAVYGYTF TRBJ1-2 - TRBV30 -
TGCAGCGGGTACAGGGGTAGGATTCAGTACTTC CSGYRGRIQYF TRBJ2-4 - TRBV29-1 TRBD1
TGCGCCAGCAGCCACGGACAGGTGTCCACCGGGGAGCTGTTTTTT CASSHGQVSTGELFF TRBJ2-2 once TRBV5-1 TRBD1
TGTGCCGGCAGCTCTGAGACGGATCCGAACACTGAAGCTTTCTTT CAGSSETDPNTEAFF TRBJ1-1 - TRBV7-6 -
TGTGCCAGCAGCTTGACAGGGGGAGGCCAAGAGACCCAGTACTTC CASSLTGGGQETQYF TRBJ2-5 many TRBV7-3 TRBD1
TGTGCCAGCAGCCAAGAACGGGGGTACGGGGAGCTGTTTTTT CASSQERGYGELFF TRBJ2-2 few TRBV4-2 -
TGCAGCGGTGAAAGGGGGGCCGGGGACACTGAAGCTTTCTTT CSGERGAGDTEAFF TRBJ1-1 many TRBV29-1 -
TGTGCCAGCAGCTCAGGGGGGCAAGAGACCCAGTACTTC CASSSGGQETQYF TRBJ2-5 many TRBV7-2 -
TGTGCCAGTTTTCCCATGGGGGCGCCTGGCTATGGCTACACCTTC CASFPMGAPGYGYTF TRBJ1-2 - TRBV19 -
TGCAGTGCTGGAGATCGGTGGCGGGGGGGCCGAGAGACCCAGTACTTC CSAGDRWRGGRETQYF TRBJ2-5 once TRBV20-1 TRBD2
TGTGCCACCAGCAGCCACCTCGGGTCTAACTATGGCTACACCTTC CATSSHLGSNYGYTF TRBJ1-2 - TRBV15 -
TGCAGCGTTGGACAGGGGTTCTACGAGCAGTACTTC CSVGQGFYEQYF TRBJ2-7 many TRBV29-1 TRBD1
TGTGCCAGCAGTTACTCGCCTAACCAGCCCCAGCATTTT CASSYSPNQPQHF TRBJ1-5 many TRBV6-5 -
TGTGCCAGCAGCGTAGACGACAGGGGGGGCTCCTACGAGCAGTACTTC CASSVDDRGGSYEQYF TRBJ2-7 - TRBV9 TRBD1
TGTGCCAGCAGCTTAATCACCGGGACAGGGGACACTGAAGCTTTCTTT CASSLITGTGDTEAFF TRBJ1-1 many TRBV7-9 TRBD1
TGTGCCAGCATCGCGGAAGGGAGGCAGTACTTC CASIAEGRQYF TRBJ2-7 - TRBV2 -
TGTGCCATCAGTGAGTCAGCGGAACAAGAGACCCAGTACTTC CAISESAEQETQYF TRBJ2-5 - TRBV10-3 -
TGTGCCAGCAGGAAACTGGTCGGTACCGGGGAGCTGTTTTTT CASRKLVGTGELFF TRBJ2-2 - TRBV2 -
TGTGCCAGCAGCGCAGGGACTAGCTCAAAGAACTACGAGCAGTACTTC CASSAGTSSKNYEQYF TRBJ2-7 once TRBV2 TRBD2
TGTGCCGGCAGTCTGATACAGGGGGCCACCGGGGAGCTGTTTTTT CAGSLIQGATGELFF TRBJ2-2 - TRBV12-3/TRBV12-4 TRBD1
TGTGCCAGCAGCTTATCCTTCCGTGGGCGCAACGGCAATGGCTACACCTTC CASSLSFRGRNGNGYTF TRBJ1-2 many TRBV7-9 -
TGTGCCAGCTTTGAGGGGTACGAGCAGTACTTC CASFEGYEQYF TRBJ2-7 - TRBV10-3 -
TGTGCCAGCAGCTTAAAAGGAGGAAACACCATATATTTT CASSLKGGNTIYF TRBJ1-3 many TRBV7-2 -
TGTGCCAGCAGCATGGACAGGGCCGGGAAACTGTTTTTT CASSMDRAGKLFF TRBJ1-4 - TRBV7-3 TRBD1
TGTGCCAGCAGCTTAACCAAGGGGAGGGAGCAGCCCCAGCATTTT CASSLTKGREQPQHF TRBJ1-5 - TRBV7-3 -
TGCAGCTTAGTAGGGAGGGGTCGGGGTGAAGCTTTCTTT CSLVGRGRGEAFF TRBJ1-1 - TRBV29-1 -
TGTGCCAGCAGCCCGACAGGGGGACGGAGCACTGAAGCTTTCTTT CASSPTGGRSTEAFF TRBJ1-1 - TRBV9 TRBD1
TGCAGCGTCCCCGGACAGGGAACGCACAATCAGCCCCAGCATTTT CSVPGQGTHNQPQHF TRBJ1-5 - TRBV29-1 TRBD1
TGCGCCAGCAGCTTCGGTGCTTCCCGGCAGGCAGCGGGCTACACCTTC CASSFGASRQAAGYTF TRBJ1-2 many TRBV5-1 -
TGTGCCAGCAGCTTAGAAGGACAGGGGGGTCGAGAGACCCAGTACTTC CASSLEGQGGRETQYF TRBJ2-5 few TRBV7-9 TRBD1
TGTGCCAGCAGCCCCGGGACTAGCGGGAGTTCGGGGAATGAGCAGTTCTTC CASSPGTSGSSGNEQFF TRBJ2-1 - TRBV7-2 TRBD2
TGTGCCAGCAGCCTTCCTCGGGGGGCCTCTGGGACAACTGAAGCTTTCTTT CASSLPRGASGTTEAFF TRBJ1-1 - TRBV7-3 -
TGCAGTGCTAGAGATCTCCCGACCCAGTACTTC CSARDLPTQYF TRBJ2-5 - TRBV20-1 -
TGTGCCAGCAGCACCCAACCTGGGGAAGGCGAGGGAGGCTACACCTTC CASSTQPGEGEGGYTF TRBJ1-2 few TRBV9 -